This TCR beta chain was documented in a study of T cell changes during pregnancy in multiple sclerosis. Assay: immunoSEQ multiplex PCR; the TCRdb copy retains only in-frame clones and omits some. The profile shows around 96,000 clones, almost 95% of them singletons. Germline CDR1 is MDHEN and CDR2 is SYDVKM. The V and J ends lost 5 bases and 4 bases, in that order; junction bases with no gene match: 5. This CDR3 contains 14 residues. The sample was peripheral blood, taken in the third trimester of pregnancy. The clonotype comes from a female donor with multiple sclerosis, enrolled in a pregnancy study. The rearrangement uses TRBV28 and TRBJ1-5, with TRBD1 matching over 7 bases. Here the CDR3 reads CASSPQTGNQPQHF. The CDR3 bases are TGTGCCAGCAGTCCACAGACAGGGAATCAGCCCCAGCATTTT.